The 6 T cell receptor beta chains in this list originate from one sample, sequenced in a study of blood T cell repertoires in COVID-19. Here immunoSEQ multiplex PCR was the method, and the copy in TCRdb shows in-frame clones only, minus some. Seen here are about 58,000 clones, 60% to 85% observed once, and the top ten hold around 5.1%. Sequencing was carried out using peripheral blood. These receptors were obtained from a human donor in a cohort sampled during active COVID-19.

This clone appeared a few times. The CDR3: CAWSAGLNSNQPQHF. As DNA, the CDR3 is TGTGCCTGGAGTGCAGGGCTTAATAGCAATCAGCCCCAGCATTTT. The V call is TRBV30, the J call TRBJ1-5; possibly TRBD1 for D (5 bases). Germline-derived CDR1 and CDR2 are GTSNPN and SVGIG (reference sequence). Trimming left V 1 base short and J 0 bases short, with 10 bases between. The CDR3 is made up of 15 amino acids.

The V and J genes are TRBV25-1 and TRBJ1-2, with D tentatively TRBD1 (5 bases). The V gene's germline CDR1 is MGHDK and CDR2 SYGVNS. The CDR3 extends over 13 amino acids. Trimming shortened V by 1 base and J by 8 bases, and 11 bases separated the two germline ends. CDR3 loop: CASSESGRSGYTF. CDR3 nucleotides: TGTGCCAGCAGTGAATCAGGGAGGAGCGGCTACACCTTC.

This clone showed up just once. The chain combines TRBV6-4 with TRBJ2-7; no definite D call. The germline gives CDR1 MRHNA, CDR2 SNTAGT. This CDR3 has 14 amino acids. V was pared by 7 bases and J by 3 bases, with 16 bases between. The CDR3 sequence: CASTDGVRHYEQYF. CDR3 bases: TGTGCCAGCACCGACGGCGTCAGGCACTACGAGCAGTACTTC.

This sequence joins TRBV5-4 and TRBJ2-7, with 15 bases lining up with TRBD2. This CDR3 has 16 residues. CDR1 is SGHNT, CDR2 YYREEE, per germline (reference sequence). The J segment lost 7 bases and the V segment lost 0 bases, leaving 5 bases of the junction unmatched. Here the CDR3 DNA reads TGTGCCAGCAGCTTGGCACCTGGACTAGCGGGAGGGGAGCAGTACTTC. Residues: CASSLAPGLAGGEQYF.

V gene TRBV23-1 combines with J gene TRBJ1-1, with 7 bases identical to TRBD1. TRBV23-1 is filed as an ORF, its function uncertain. The CDR3 is 14 amino acids. With 6 bases clipped from V and 5 bases from J, the junction kept 9 bases outside the gene matches. DNA for the CDR3: TGCGCCAGCAGACCACAGGGGAGTTGGACTGAAGCTTTCTTT. It encodes CASRPQGSWTEAFF.

The chain joins TRBV27 to TRBJ1-5; TRBD1 matches 10 bases. The CDR3 contains 15 residues. Germline V gene sequence: CDR1 MNHEY, CDR2 SMNVEV (reference sequence). Germline trimming cut 5 bases from V and 1 base from J; bases unmatched to any gene: 2. The CDR3 DNA reads as TGTGCCAGCAGTCGGACAGGGGGGAGCAATCAGCCCCAGCATTTT. Encoded protein: CASSRTGGSNQPQHF.